This entry lists 16 T cell receptor beta chains sequenced from one sample in a study of blood T cell repertoires in COVID-19. Repertoires were generated with immunoSEQ multiplex PCR, while TCRdb's copy carries only in-frame clones and drops some. The sample has some 240,000 clones, about 81% seen once. The sequenced sample was PBMCs or T cells enriched from blood (not recorded which). These receptors were obtained from a man aged 25 to 45 with acute COVID-19.

This clone was detected only once. This sequence joins TRBV7-9 and TRBJ1-4, with D uncertain. Trimming stripped 3 bases from V and 8 bases from J, with 4 bases between. CDR3 size: 11 residues. Per the germline V gene, CDR1 is SEHNR and CDR2 is FQNEAQ (reference sequence). The DNA of the CDR3 is TGTGCCAGCAGCTTGACAGAAAAACTGTTTTTT. Translating gives CASSLTEKLFF.

The V and J genes are TRBV6-2 or TRBV6-3 and TRBJ1-1; the match to TRBD1 covers 7 bases. The CDR3 contains 13 residues. J was trimmed by 7 bases and V by 8 bases; bases with no gene match: 10. Germline V lookup: CDR1 MNHEY, CDR2 SVGEGT. In nucleotides, the CDR3 is TGTGCCAGCGGCCGGACAGGCCTCCTTGAAGCTTTCTTT. Its translation: CASGRTGLLEAFF.

This clone has more than one count but fewer than ten. The V and J genes are TRBV6-5 and TRBJ2-5; D gene unclear. CDR1 and CDR2 (germline): MNHEY, SVGAGI. V was cut by 6 bases and J by 3 bases, with 8 bases left in between. There are 12 residues in the CDR3. The CDR3 spells CASSHTEETQYF. The CDR3 coding sequence is TGTGCCAGCAGCCACACCGAAGAGACCCAGTACTTC.

CDR3 amino acids: CASSGRGGAITGELFF. As DNA, the CDR3 is TGTGCCAGCAGCGGAAGAGGGGGGGCGATCACCGGGGAGCTGTTTTTT. The chain links TRBV11-1 to TRBJ2-2; D possibly corresponds to TRBD2 (7 bases). CDR3 length equals 16 residues. V was clipped by 5 bases and J by 4 bases, with 17 bases between them. Germline V gene sequence: CDR1 SGHAT, CDR2 FQDESV (reference sequence).

The rearrangement uses TRBV4-3 and TRBJ2-3, with a tentative D call TRBD1 (6 bases). CDR1 and CDR2 (germline): LGHNA, YSLEER. This CDR3 has 16 residues. Trimming cost V 1 base and J 4 bases, with 15 bases left between them. CDR3 in amino acids: CASSQGGRGSPDTQYF. The CDR3 region has the DNA TGCGCCAGCAGCCAAGGGGGCAGGGGCTCTCCAGATACGCAGTATTTT.

This rearrangement joins TRBV27 to TRBJ2-1, with a weak D call TRBD1 (5 bases). The CDR3 sequence is 14 residues long. The V end was cut by 3 bases, the J end by 4 bases, with 10 bases between. Germline CDR1 MNHEY, CDR2 SMNVEV (reference sequence). The CDR3 is CASSFGQEYNEQFF. For the CDR3, the DNA is TGTGCCAGCAGTTTTGGACAAGAGTACAATGAGCAGTTCTTC.

The genes are TRBV19 and TRBJ1-1, with D unresolved. V was shortened by 9 bases and J by 1 base, with 12 bases between the two germline ends. Germline V gene data show CDR1 as LNHDA and CDR2 as SQIVND (reference sequence). CDR3 size: 13 residues. This CDR3 reads CASTREANTEAFF. The CDR3 coding sequence is TGTGCCAGCACGAGGGAGGCGAACACTGAAGCTTTCTTT. The full variable domain, with the rest looked up from reference TRBV19 and TRBJ1-1, is DGGITQSPKYLFRKEGQNVTLSCEQNLNHDAMYWYRQDPGQGLRLIYYSQIVNDFQKGDIAEGYSVSREKKESFPLTVTSAQKNPTAFYLCASTREANTEAFFGQGTRLTVV.

The V call is TRBV5-6, the J call TRBJ2-4, with 7 bases aligning to TRBD2. CDR1 and CDR2 from the germline V gene are SGHDT and YYEEEE. The CDR3 covers 15 residues. With V trimmed by 3 bases and J by 9 bases, 12 bases remained unmatched. As DNA, the CDR3 is TGTGCCAGCAGCTCACCGGGGGGTCTTGTGGGCATTCAGTACTTC. Translated: CASSSPGGLVGIQYF. Together with reference TRBV5-6 and TRBJ2-4, the CDR3 gives the full variable domain: DAGVTQSPTHLIKTRGQQVTLRCSPKSGHDTVSWYQQALGQGPQFIFQYYEEEERQRGNFPDRFSGHQFPNYSSELNVNALLLGDSALYLCASSSPGGLVGIQYFGAGTRLSVL.

The table lists this clone with a few counts. The CDR3 sequence is CASSVSTSGNTIYF. Here the CDR3 DNA reads TGTGCCAGCAGCGTCAGTACCTCTGGAAACACCATATATTTT. The chain combines TRBV9 with TRBJ1-3, with D uncertain. Germline V CDR1 and CDR2: SGDLS, YYNGEE. CDR3 length equals 14 residues. Trimming stripped 2 bases from V and 0 bases from J, with 6 bases between.

The chain links TRBV11-2 to TRBJ1-5; D gene ambiguous. The V and J ends lost 0 bases and 1 base respectively, with 7 bases between them. Per the germline V gene, CDR1 is SGHAT and CDR2 is FQNNGV. The CDR3 has 15 residues. The CDR3 region is CASSLEFGSNQPQHF. The CDR3 DNA reads as TGTGCCAGCAGCTTAGAGTTTGGCAGCAATCAGCCCCAGCATTTT.

The rearrangement links TRBV13 to TRBJ1-2; D remains ambiguous. The germline V and J ends were trimmed by 5 bases and 3 bases, with 13 bases remaining between them. Germline V gene lookup returns CDR1 PRHDT and CDR2 FYEKMQ (reference sequence). There are 14 residues in the CDR3. The CDR3 protein is CASSLTGDHYGYTF. The CDR3 DNA follows: TGTGCCAGCAGCCTAACCGGGGATCACTATGGCTACACCTTC.

The J gene is TRBJ2-7, the V gene TRBV6-5; 11 nucleotides line up with TRBD2. The germline gives CDR1 MNHEY, CDR2 SVGAGI. V was pared by 6 bases and J by 7 bases, with 5 bases of the junction left unmatched. The CDR3 extends over 13 amino acids. The DNA of the CDR3 is TGTGCCAGCAGACTAGCGGGGGCGGGGGAGCAGTACGTC. Its translation is CASRLAGAGEQYV.

As for this clone: At one end, the junction sequence differs from germline, possibly due to a read error. The genes are TRBV5-1 and TRBJ2-3; 7 bases align to TRBD1. CDR3 length equals 15 residues. CDR1 is SGHRS, CDR2 YFSETQ, per germline. Here the CDR3 DNA reads TGTGCCAGCAGCAGGACAGGACCTAGCACAGATACGCAGTATTTT. This gives the protein CASSRTGPSTDTQYF.

CDR3 in DNA: TGTGCCAGCAGTGAATCAGGGGACCATGGCTACACCTTC. It is translated as CASSESGDHGYTF. The chain is built from TRBV25-1 and TRBJ1-2, with D perhaps matching TRBD1 (6 bases). The V end lost 1 base, the J end lost 6 bases, and 9 bases lay between the germline ends. CDR1 and CDR2 from the germline V gene are MGHDK and SYGVNS. The length of the CDR3 is 13 residues.

The DNA of the CDR3 is TGTGCCAGCAGCCCTGTTAGCGGGAACACCGGGGAGCTGTTTTTT. Its translation: CASSPVSGNTGELFF. The rearrangement links TRBV7-2 to TRBJ2-2; maybe TRBD2 (6 bases). Germline CDR1 and CDR2: SGHTA and FQGNSA. Trimming left V 5 bases short and J 1 base short, with 11 bases between. The CDR3 contains 15 residues. The full variable domain, its missing parts supplied by reference TRBV7-2 and TRBJ2-2, is GAGVSQSPSNKVTEKGKDVELRCDPISGHTALYWYRQSLGQGLEFLIYFQGNSAPDKSGLPSDRFSAERTGGSVSTLTIQRTQQEDSAVYLCASSPVSGNTGELFFGEGSRLTVL.

The J gene is TRBJ1-2, the V gene TRBV27; TRBD1 matches 8 bases. J lost 5 bases, V lost 4 bases, and 9 bases had no gene match. The CDR3 runs 15 residues. Germline CDR1 is MNHEY and CDR2 is SMNVEV (reference sequence). The CDR3, as DNA: TGTGCCAGCAGTTCGGGGGGATACAGGGGGTATGGCTACACCTTC. Encoded protein: CASSSGGYRGYGYTF.